This TCR beta chain was obtained from a study of blood T cell repertoires in COVID-19. The trim removed 6 bases at V and 4 bases at J, leaving 12 bases unmatched. CDR1 and CDR2 (germline): SGHNT, YYREEE (reference sequence). The CDR3 extends over 16 amino acids. Assay: immunoSEQ multiplex PCR; the TCRdb copy retains only in-frame clones and omits some. Here the sample spans roughly 180,000 clones, 88% being singletons. Sequencing was performed on peripheral blood. The receptor's source is a woman in her 30s with acute or convalescent COVID-19. The J gene is TRBJ2-1, the V gene TRBV5-4, with 8 positions matching TRBD1. Written as DNA, the CDR3 is TGTGCCAGCACCGAAGACAGGGGCTCGATTTACAATGAGCAGTTCTTC. It yields the protein CASTEDRGSIYNEQFF.